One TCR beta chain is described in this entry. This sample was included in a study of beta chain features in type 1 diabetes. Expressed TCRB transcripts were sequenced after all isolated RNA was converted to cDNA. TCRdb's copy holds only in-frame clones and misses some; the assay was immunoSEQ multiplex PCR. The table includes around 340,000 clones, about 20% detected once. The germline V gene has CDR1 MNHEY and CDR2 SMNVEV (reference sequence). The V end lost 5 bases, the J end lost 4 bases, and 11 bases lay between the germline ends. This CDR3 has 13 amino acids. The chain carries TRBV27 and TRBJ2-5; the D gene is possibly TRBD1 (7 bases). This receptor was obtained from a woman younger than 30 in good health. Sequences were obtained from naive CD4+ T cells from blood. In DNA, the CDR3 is TGTGCCAGCAGTGGGGGGACAGTAGAGACCCAGTACTTC. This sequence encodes CASSGGTVETQYF.